Listed here are 22 T cell receptor beta chains from one sample, sequenced in a study of cytomegalovirus exposure and HLA in healthy donors. Generated by immunoSEQ multiplex PCR, the TCRdb table keeps only in-frame clones and is missing some. The sample contains about 150,000 clones, about 95% of which appear only once. The sample comprised PBMCs. The receptors originated from a young man in good health and CMV-seropositive.

The rearrangement joins TRBV29-1 to TRBJ2-3; 8 bases align to TRBD1. The CDR3 length is 16 residues. Germline CDR1 is SQVTM and CDR2 is ANQGSEA. Trimming at V came to 1 base and at J to 5 bases, leaving 11 bases not matched to a gene. CDR3 in amino acids: CSVEGTGIFPRDTQYF. Written as DNA, the CDR3 is TGCAGCGTTGAAGGGACAGGGATTTTCCCCCGAGATACGCAGTATTTT.

The CDR3 loop is CASRAIASGYNEQFF. CDR3 sequence (DNA): TGTGCCAGCAGGGCCATAGCGTCTGGCTACAATGAGCAGTTCTTC. J is TRBJ2-1 and V is TRBV7-6; a possible D gene is TRBD2 (5 bases). V gave up 6 bases and J gave up 3 bases, with 15 bases separating them. CDR3 size: 15 residues. CDR1 SGHVS and CDR2 FNYEAQ come from the germline V gene.

This chain uses TRBV28 with TRBJ1-2, with D perhaps TRBD1 (5 bases). Germline assignment: CDR1 MDHEN and CDR2 SYDVKM. Trimming took off 6 bases at V and 8 bases at J, with 16 bases between the two ends. This CDR3 comprises 13 residues. The CDR3 loop reads CASSIQGTLGYTF. In nucleotides, the CDR3 is TGTGCCAGCAGCATTCAGGGAACCCTCGGCTACACCTTC.

J is TRBJ2-3 and V is TRBV25-1; 8 positions match TRBD1. Germline V gene sequence: CDR1 MGHDK, CDR2 SYGVNS. This CDR3 is 17 amino acids long. The trim removed 2 bases at V and 2 bases at J, leaving 9 bases unmatched. CDR3 in amino acids: CASSEGSRTGITDTQYF. The DNA for the CDR3 is TGTGCCAGCAGTGAAGGTTCTAGGACAGGGATCACAGATACGCAGTATTTT. The full variable domain, rest sourced from reference TRBV25-1 and TRBJ2-3, is EADIYQTPRYLVIGTGKKITLECSQTMGHDKMYWYQQDPGMELHLIHYSYGVNSTEKGDLSSESTVSRIRTEHFPLTLESARPSHTSQYLCASSEGSRTGITDTQYFGPGTRLTVL.

The chain links TRBV5-5 to TRBJ1-1, with TRBD1 matching over 10 bases. CDR3 size: 14 residues. Germline loops: CDR1 SGHKS, CDR2 YYEKEE (reference sequence). Germline trimming cut 4 bases from V and 7 bases from J; bases unmatched to any gene: 7. The CDR3 DNA follows: TGTGCCAGCAGCCTCGGACAGGGGGGGTATGAAGCTTTCTTT. Protein: CASSLGQGGYEAFF.

The V and J genes are TRBV28 and TRBJ2-3; 8 positions agree with TRBD1. Germline CDR1 MDHEN, CDR2 SYDVKM. V trimming: 2 bases; J trimming: 3 bases; junction bases outside the gene matches: 10. The CDR3 totals 17 residues. The CDR3 sequence: CASSLVRGRIRTDTQYF. CDR3 nucleotides: TGTGCCAGCAGTTTAGTCAGGGGGCGAATTCGGACAGATACGCAGTATTTT.

The rearrangement joins TRBV29-1 to TRBJ2-3; 7 bases fit TRBD1. Trimming took 6 bases from V and 2 from J; bases not matched to a gene: 8. The CDR3 loop spans 14 amino acids. Germline V gives CDR1 SQVTM, CDR2 ANQGSEA. The CDR3 reads CSVGQLLPTDTQYF. CDR3 coding DNA: TGCAGCGTGGGACAGCTCCTACCCACAGATACGCAGTATTTT.

The V call is TRBV6-1, the J call TRBJ2-7, with D maybe TRBD2 (5 bases). The CDR3 loop spans 14 amino acids. The germline V and J ends were trimmed by 2 bases and 4 bases, with 12 bases remaining between them. Germline loops: CDR1 MNHNS, CDR2 SASEGT. The DNA of the CDR3 is TGTGCCAGCAGTGAACTAATCGGGGAATACGAGCAGTACTTC. It encodes CASSELIGEYEQYF.

This clone was counted a few times. The gene calls are TRBV30 and TRBJ1-6, with 11 bases aligning to TRBD1. Germline V CDR1 and CDR2: GTSNPN, SVGIG (reference sequence). This CDR3 is 13 amino acids long. V was clipped by 8 bases and J by 8 bases; unmatched bases: 5. The CDR3 region is CALSGQGDSPLHF. CDR3 DNA: TGTGCCCTATCGGGACAGGGGGATTCACCCCTCCACTTT.

This clone was counted a single time. V usage is TRBV5-4 and J usage is TRBJ1-2; unclear D gene. Trimming stripped 0 bases from V and 4 bases from J, with 7 bases between. The CDR3 has 13 amino acids. Germline V CDR1 and CDR2: SGHNT, YYREEE (reference sequence). CDR3 nucleotides: TGTGCCAGCAGCTTGGACTCGGGCTATGGCTACACCTTC. Protein sequence: CASSLDSGYGYTF.

The chain combines TRBV11-2 with TRBJ1-5; a weak D match, TRBD1 (6 bases). CDR3 length: 15 residues. V lost 5 bases and J lost 8, with 19 bases in between. Germline CDR1 reads SGHAT; CDR2 reads FQNNGV. The CDR3 sequence: CASSAQQGIGEPQHF. DNA of the CDR3: TGTGCCAGCAGCGCCCAACAGGGAATCGGTGAGCCCCAGCATTTT.

The chain recombines TRBV19 with TRBJ1-4; no firm D call. The CDR3 extends over 13 amino acids. Trimming left V 7 bases short and J 4 bases short, with 10 bases between. From germline, CDR1 is LNHDA and CDR2 SQIVND (reference sequence). The CDR3 sequence: CASTFSRNEKLFF. As DNA, the CDR3 is TGTGCCAGTACTTTTTCCCGTAATGAAAAACTGTTTTTT.

This sequence joins TRBV5-5 and TRBJ2-7; no clear D. V was clipped by 0 bases and J by 2 bases, with 9 bases between them. The CDR3 runs to 14 residues. From germline, CDR1 is SGHKS and CDR2 YYEKEE (reference sequence). The CDR3 reads CASSLVPGTYEQYF. CDR3 bases: TGTGCCAGCAGCTTGGTCCCAGGCACCTACGAGCAGTACTTC.

The chain combines TRBV9 with TRBJ2-1; D not certain. The ends were cut back, 0 bases at V and 7 bases at J, with 8 bases in the middle. This CDR3 is built from 13 residues. Germline assignment: CDR1 SGDLS and CDR2 YYNGEE. CDR3 nucleotides: TGTGCCAGCAGCGTAGATGGTAGTAATGAGCAGTTCTTC. Amino acids: CASSVDGSNEQFF.

V usage is TRBV4-2 and J usage is TRBJ2-7, with D tentatively TRBD2 (5 bases). Germline V gene lookup returns CDR1 LGHNA and CDR2 YNFKEQ. V lost 0 bases, J lost 5 bases, and 8 bases lay in between. The CDR3 is 13 residues long. The CDR3, as DNA: TGTGCCAGCAGCCAAGACCCGACTAACGAGCAGTACTTC. Translating it yields CASSQDPTNEQYF.

J is TRBJ2-7 and V is TRBV9; D perhaps matches TRBD1 (7 bases). Germline V CDR1 and CDR2: SGDLS, YYNGEE. The CDR3 is 13 residues long. The V end lost 0 bases, the J end lost 5 bases, and 9 bases lay between the germline ends. This CDR3 is CASSVGRGDEQYF. The CDR3 DNA is TGTGCCAGCAGCGTAGGCAGGGGGGACGAGCAGTACTTC.

The chain uses TRBV9 and TRBJ2-7; D gene uncertain. The V end was cut by 5 bases, the J end by 2 bases, with 14 bases between. This CDR3 has 14 amino acids. The germline V gene has CDR1 SGDLS and CDR2 YYNGEE. The CDR3 DNA reads as TGTGCCAGCAGACAGTCAGGAAGGACCTACGAGCAGTACTTC. Encoded protein: CASRQSGRTYEQYF.

The gene calls are TRBV28 and TRBJ1-1; D is undetermined. Germline V gene sequence: CDR1 MDHEN, CDR2 SYDVKM. V gave up 8 bases and J gave up 2 bases, with 12 bases separating them. The CDR3 is made up of 13 amino acids. The CDR3 region is CASVGVPNTEAFF. Here the CDR3 DNA reads TGTGCCAGCGTGGGAGTGCCTAACACTGAAGCTTTCTTT.

The J gene is TRBJ2-3, the V gene TRBV9, with 15 bases fitting TRBD2. The germline V gene has CDR1 SGDLS and CDR2 YYNGEE. J was trimmed by 9 bases and V by 0 bases; bases with no gene match: 8. CDR3 length equals 17 residues. This CDR3 is CASSVEGTSGRQETQYF. CDR3 coding DNA: TGTGCCAGCAGCGTAGAGGGGACTAGCGGGAGGCAGGAGACGCAGTATTTT.

The rearrangement joins TRBV28 to TRBJ2-7, with TRBD2 matching over 7 bases. The CDR3 is 15 amino acids. V shed 5 bases, J shed 0 bases, and the junction held 7 bases outside the gene matches. Germline V CDR1 and CDR2: MDHEN, SYDVKM. The CDR3 is CASSLLAASSYEQYF. In DNA, the CDR3 is TGTGCCAGCAGTCTCCTAGCGGCGAGCTCCTACGAGCAGTACTTC.

On this clone: The sample carries other DNA sequences with the same CDR3. V and J are TRBV9 and TRBJ2-3, with a tentative D call TRBD2 (6 bases). Germline CDR1 reads SGDLS; CDR2 reads YYNGEE. CDR3 length: 15 amino acids. Trimming cost V 3 bases and J 0 bases, with 11 bases left between them. The CDR3 loop reads CASSGGASSTDTQYF. The DNA of the CDR3 is TGTGCCAGCAGCGGCGGGGCCAGTAGCACAGATACGCAGTATTTT.

This clone has just one count. J is TRBJ2-7 and V is TRBV6-6; D gene unclear. CDR3 length: 12 residues. The V end was cut by 5 bases, the J end by 3 bases, with 8 bases between. Germline V CDR1 and CDR2: MNHNY, SVGAGI (reference sequence). The CDR3 bases are TGTGCCAGCAGTGGCGGATACTACGAGCAGTACTTC. Amino acid sequence: CASSGGYYEQYF.